This entry is about one TCR beta chain. The target antigen is unknown. TCRdb keeps only in-frame clones here, not all; method: immunoSEQ multiplex PCR. The sample holds 90,000 to 120,000 clones, 87% seen once. This sample was included in a study of graft-versus-host responses after intestinal transplantation. Looking at the study overall: Grafts that recipients had were multivisceral, liver-intestinal, or isolated intestinal transplants. The recipients all started with anti-thymocyte globulin induction and then took tacrolimus and steroids for three to four years.

Trimming shortened V by 1 base and J by 3 bases, and 21 bases separated the two germline ends. Germline V gives CDR1 MGHRA, CDR2 YSYEKL. This CDR3 is 19 amino acids long. Overall study findings and caveats: Within allografts, high graft-versus-host to host-versus-graft clonal ratios were seen among patients with graft-donor T cell macrochimerism. Analysis identified GvH clones in recipient marrow, with some appearing first in ileum or blood.

The sequencing used unstimulated CD4+ T cells sorted from spleen or lymph node cells, collected before transplant. This TCR came from a human donor who was the organ donor for an intestinal transplant. The chain employs TRBV4-1 and TRBJ2-2; D is uncertain. In nucleotides, the CDR3 is TGCGCCAGCAGCCAAGCCAATTCGTTGGGGTCTCATTACACCGGGGAGCTGTTTTTT. Translating gives CASSQANSLGSHYTGELFF.